One and the same sample provided the 6 T cell receptor beta chains below, sequenced in a study of cytomegalovirus exposure and HLA in healthy donors (TCRdb year 2017). Library prep was done by the immunoSEQ multiplex PCR assay. A mixture of 60 forward primers for TCR Vbeta segments and 13 reverse primers for TCR Jbeta segments was used in the multiplex PCR. TCRdb took this table from immuneACCESS and kept in-frame rearrangements with V and J called. Such tables lack part of the clones; where checked against another copy, unresolved V genes explain under half of the gap, and the rest is unexplained. The sample table holds some 150,000 clones, of which 65% to 80% were seen once. The ten most abundant clones make up 4.3% of the sample. What was sequenced was PBMCs. The receptor source for this set is a middle-aged man in good health and CMV-seronegative.

The V and J genes are TRBV7-9 and TRBJ1-1, with 10 bases lining up with TRBD1. CDR3 length equals 16 residues. Trimming cost V 5 bases and J 5 bases; bases outside gene matches: 11. Per germline, CDR1 SEHNR and CDR2 FQNEAQ (reference sequence). CDR3 sequence: CASSTRDRGIGTEAFF. DNA of the CDR3: TGTGCCAGCAGCACCCGGGACAGGGGTATAGGGACTGAAGCTTTCTTT.

The chain recombines TRBV29-1 with TRBJ2-2; D is ambiguous. With 7 bases removed from V and 8 bases from J, the gap between germline ends came to 8 bases. CDR1 and CDR2 (germline): SQVTM, ANQGSEA. This CDR3 has 10 amino acids. The CDR3 loop reads CSAGQGELFF. The CDR3 DNA sequence: TGCAGCGCTGGGCAAGGGGAGCTGTTTTTT.

The chain uses TRBV5-4 and TRBJ2-7; 7 positions match TRBD1. CDR1 and CDR2 from the germline V gene are SGHNT and YYREEE (reference sequence). The CDR3 is 15 amino acids. With 4 bases clipped from V and 7 bases from J, the junction kept 14 bases outside the gene matches. The CDR3 sequence is CASSPSPGTDEEQYF. The CDR3 DNA follows: TGTGCCAGCAGCCCCAGCCCCGGGACAGATGAAGAGCAGTACTTC. Based on the CDR3 plus reference TRBV5-4 and TRBJ2-7, the full variable domain is ETGVTQSPTHLIKTRGQQVTLRCSSQSGHNTVSWYQQALGQGPQFIFQYYREEENGRGNFPPRFSGLQFPNYSSELNVNALELDDSALYLCASSPSPGTDEEQYFGPGTRLTVT.

The rearrangement joins TRBV19 to TRBJ2-3; a possible D gene is TRBD2 (7 bases). The CDR3 is made up of 15 amino acids. CDR1 is LNHDA and CDR2 is SQIVND in the germline V gene (reference sequence). Trimming took off 3 bases at V and 4 bases at J, with 14 bases between the two ends. The CDR3, as DNA: TGTGCCAGTAGTATCTGGGGGGGCTTCGCAGATACGCAGTATTTT. Translating it yields CASSIWGGFADTQYF.

This clone occurred once. The chain has TRBV6-1 and TRBJ1-5; D unclear. V was trimmed by 8 bases and J by 3 bases, leaving 14 bases between them. This CDR3 has 14 residues. Germline CDR1 MNHNS, CDR2 SASEGT. For the CDR3, the DNA is TGTGCCAGCCAGCGCGGGGAGCTCAATCAGCCCCAGCATTTT. Amino acid sequence: CASQRGELNQPQHF.

CDR3 nucleotides: TGTGCCTGGAGTGACGGGACAGGCAATTCACCCCTCCACTTT. Protein sequence: CAWSDGTGNSPLHF. The chain links TRBV30 to TRBJ1-6, with 8 bases fitting TRBD1. The V gene's germline CDR1 is GTSNPN and CDR2 SVGIG (reference sequence). This CDR3 comprises 14 residues. Trimming cost V 1 base and J 7 bases; bases outside gene matches: 3.